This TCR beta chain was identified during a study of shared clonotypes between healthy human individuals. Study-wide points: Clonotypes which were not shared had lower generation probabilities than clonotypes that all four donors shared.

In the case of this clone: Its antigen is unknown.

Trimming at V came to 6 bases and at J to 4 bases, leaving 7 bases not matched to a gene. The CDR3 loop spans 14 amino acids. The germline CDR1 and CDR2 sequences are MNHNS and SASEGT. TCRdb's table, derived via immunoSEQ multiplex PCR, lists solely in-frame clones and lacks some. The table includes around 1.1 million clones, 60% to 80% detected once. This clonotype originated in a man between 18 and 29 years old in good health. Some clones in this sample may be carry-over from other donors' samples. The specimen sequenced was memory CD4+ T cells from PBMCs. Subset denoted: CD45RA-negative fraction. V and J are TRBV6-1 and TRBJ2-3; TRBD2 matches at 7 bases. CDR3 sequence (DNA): TGTGCCAGCAGACAGGTCACTAGCGCAGATACGCAGTATTTT. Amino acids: CASRQVTSADTQYF.